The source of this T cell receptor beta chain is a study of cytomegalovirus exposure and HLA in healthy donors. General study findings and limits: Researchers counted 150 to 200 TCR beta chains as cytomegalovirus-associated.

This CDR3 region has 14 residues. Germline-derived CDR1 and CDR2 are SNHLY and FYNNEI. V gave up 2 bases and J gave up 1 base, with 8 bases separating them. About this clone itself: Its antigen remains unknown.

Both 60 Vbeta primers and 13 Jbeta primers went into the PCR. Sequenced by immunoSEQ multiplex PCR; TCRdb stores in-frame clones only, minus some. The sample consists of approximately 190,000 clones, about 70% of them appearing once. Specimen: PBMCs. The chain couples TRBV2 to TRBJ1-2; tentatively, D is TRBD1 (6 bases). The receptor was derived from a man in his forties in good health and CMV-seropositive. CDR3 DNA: TGTGCCAGCAGTGAACACAGGGTTAACTATGGCTACACCTTC. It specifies CASSEHRVNYGYTF. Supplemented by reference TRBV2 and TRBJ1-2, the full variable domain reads EPEVTQTPSHQVTQMGQEVILRCVPISNHLYFYWYRQILGQKVEFLVSFYNNEISEKSEIFDDQFSVERPDGSNFTLKIRSTKLEDSAMYFCASSEHRVNYGYTFGSGTRLTVV.